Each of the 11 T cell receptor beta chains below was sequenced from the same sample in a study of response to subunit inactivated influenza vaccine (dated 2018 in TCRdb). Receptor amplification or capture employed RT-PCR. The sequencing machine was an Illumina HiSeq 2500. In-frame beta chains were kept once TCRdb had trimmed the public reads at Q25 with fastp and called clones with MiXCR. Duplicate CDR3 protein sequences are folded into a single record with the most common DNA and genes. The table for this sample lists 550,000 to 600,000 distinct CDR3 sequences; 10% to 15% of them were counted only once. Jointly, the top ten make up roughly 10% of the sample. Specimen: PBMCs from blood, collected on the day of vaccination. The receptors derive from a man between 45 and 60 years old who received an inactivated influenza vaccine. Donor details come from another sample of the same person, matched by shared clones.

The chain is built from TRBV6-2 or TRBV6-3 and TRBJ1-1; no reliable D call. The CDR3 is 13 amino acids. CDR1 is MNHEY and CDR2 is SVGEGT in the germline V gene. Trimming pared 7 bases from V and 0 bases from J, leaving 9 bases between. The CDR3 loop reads CASTWTLNTEAFF. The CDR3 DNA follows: TGTGCCAGCACCTGGACGTTGAACACTGAAGCTTTCTTT.

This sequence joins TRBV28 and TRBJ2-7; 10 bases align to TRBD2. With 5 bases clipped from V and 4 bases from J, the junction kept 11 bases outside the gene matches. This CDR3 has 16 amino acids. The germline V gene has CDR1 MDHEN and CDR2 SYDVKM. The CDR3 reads CASSKPQRLAGYEQYF. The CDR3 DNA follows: TGTGCCAGCAGTAAGCCCCAGAGACTAGCGGGTTACGAGCAGTACTTC.

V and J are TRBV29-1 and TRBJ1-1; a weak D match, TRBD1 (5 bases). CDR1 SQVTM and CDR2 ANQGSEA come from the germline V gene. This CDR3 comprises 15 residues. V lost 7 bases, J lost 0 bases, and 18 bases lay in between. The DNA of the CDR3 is TGCAGCGCTCAAGGGAACAGGCATATGAACACTGAAGCTTTCTTT. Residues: CSAQGNRHMNTEAFF. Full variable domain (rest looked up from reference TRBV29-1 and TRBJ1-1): SAVISQKPSRDICQRGTSLTIQCQVDSQVTMMFWYRQQPGQSLTLIATANQGSEATYESGFVIDKFPISRPNLTFSTLTVSNMSPEDSSIYLCSAQGNRHMNTEAFFGQGTRLTVV.

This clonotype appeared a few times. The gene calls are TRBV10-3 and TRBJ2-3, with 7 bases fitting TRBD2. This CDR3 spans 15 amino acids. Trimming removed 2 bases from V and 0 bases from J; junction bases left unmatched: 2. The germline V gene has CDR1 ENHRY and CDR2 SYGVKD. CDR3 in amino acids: CAISEISGSTDTQYF. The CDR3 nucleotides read TGTGCCATCAGTGAGATTAGCGGGAGCACAGATACGCAGTATTTT.

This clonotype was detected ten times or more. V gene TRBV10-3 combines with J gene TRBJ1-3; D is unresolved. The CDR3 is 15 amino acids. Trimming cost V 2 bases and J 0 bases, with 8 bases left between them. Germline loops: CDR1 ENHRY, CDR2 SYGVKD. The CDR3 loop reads CAISEMGLSGNTIYF. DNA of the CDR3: TGTGCCATCAGTGAGATGGGTCTCTCTGGAAACACCATATATTTT.

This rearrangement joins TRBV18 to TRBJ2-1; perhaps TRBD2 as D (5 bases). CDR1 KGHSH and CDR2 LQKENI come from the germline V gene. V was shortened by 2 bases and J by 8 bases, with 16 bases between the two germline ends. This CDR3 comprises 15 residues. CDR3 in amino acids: CASSPSPGAGDEQFF. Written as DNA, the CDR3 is TGTGCCAGCTCACCATCGCCAGGCGCGGGCGATGAGCAGTTCTTC. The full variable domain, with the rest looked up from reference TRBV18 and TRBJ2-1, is NAGVMQNPRHLVRRRGQEARLRCSPMKGHSHVYWYRQLPEEGLKFMVYLQKENIIDESGMPKERFSAEFPKEGPSILRIQQVVRGDSAAYFCASSPSPGAGDEQFFGPGTRLTVL.

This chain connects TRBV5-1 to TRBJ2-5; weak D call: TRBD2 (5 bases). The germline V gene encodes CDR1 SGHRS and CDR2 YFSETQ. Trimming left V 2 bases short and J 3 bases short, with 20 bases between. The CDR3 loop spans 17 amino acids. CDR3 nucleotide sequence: TGCGCCAGCAGCTTACAGCCCGCAAGGCAGGAGGAAGAGACCCAGTACTTC. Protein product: CASSLQPARQEEETQYF.

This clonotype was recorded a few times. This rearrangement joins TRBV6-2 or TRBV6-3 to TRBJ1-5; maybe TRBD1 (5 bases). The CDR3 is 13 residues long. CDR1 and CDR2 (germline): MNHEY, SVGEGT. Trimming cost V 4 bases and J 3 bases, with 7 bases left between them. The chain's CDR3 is CASSWGVNQPQHF. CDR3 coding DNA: TGTGCCAGCAGTTGGGGGGTCAATCAGCCCCAGCATTTT.

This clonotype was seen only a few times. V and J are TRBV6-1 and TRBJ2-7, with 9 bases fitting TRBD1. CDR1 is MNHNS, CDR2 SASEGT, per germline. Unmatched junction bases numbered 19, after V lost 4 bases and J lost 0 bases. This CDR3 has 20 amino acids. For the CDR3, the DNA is TGTGCCAGCAGTGTCACTCCGGGACAGGGCCTTCCGATCCCCTCCTACGAGCAGTACTTC. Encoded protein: CASSVTPGQGLPIPSYEQYF.

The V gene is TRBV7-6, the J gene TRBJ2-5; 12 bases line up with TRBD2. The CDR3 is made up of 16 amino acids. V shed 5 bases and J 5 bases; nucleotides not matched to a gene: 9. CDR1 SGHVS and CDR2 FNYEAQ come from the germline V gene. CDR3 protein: CASSRSSGGAGETQYF. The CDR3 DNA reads TGTGCCAGCAGCAGATCTAGCGGGGGGGCCGGGGAGACCCAGTACTTC.

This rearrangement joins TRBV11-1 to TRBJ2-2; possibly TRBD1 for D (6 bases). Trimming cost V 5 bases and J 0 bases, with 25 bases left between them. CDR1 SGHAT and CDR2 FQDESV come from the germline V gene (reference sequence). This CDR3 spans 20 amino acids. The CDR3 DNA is TGTGCCAGCAGCACCGTCCGGGGACAAATATCCCCCGCGAACACCGGGGAGCTGTTTTTT. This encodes CASSTVRGQISPANTGELFF. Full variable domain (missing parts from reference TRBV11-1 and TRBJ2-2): EAEVAQSPRYKITEKSQAVAFWCDPISGHATLYWYRQILGQGPELLVQFQDESVVDDSQLPKDRFSAERLKGVDSTLKIQPAELGDSAMYLCASSTVRGQISPANTGELFFGEGSRLTVL.